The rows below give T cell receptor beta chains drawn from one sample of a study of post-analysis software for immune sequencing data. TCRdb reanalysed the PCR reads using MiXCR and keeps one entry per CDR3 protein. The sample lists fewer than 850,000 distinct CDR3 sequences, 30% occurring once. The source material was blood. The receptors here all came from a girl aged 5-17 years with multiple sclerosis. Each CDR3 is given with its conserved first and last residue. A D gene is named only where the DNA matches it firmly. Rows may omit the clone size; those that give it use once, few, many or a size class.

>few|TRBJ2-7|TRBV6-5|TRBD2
CASMELAGNSYEQYF
TGTGCCAGCATGGAGCTAGCGGGGAACTCCTACGAGCAGTACTTC
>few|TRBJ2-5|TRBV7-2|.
CASSSRGLGGETQYF
TGTGCCAGCAGCTCGCGGGGACTGGGGGGAGAGACCCAGTACTTC
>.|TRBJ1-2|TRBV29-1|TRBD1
CSGSDRGAYGYTF
TGCAGCGGATCGGACAGGGGGGCCTATGGCTACACCTTC
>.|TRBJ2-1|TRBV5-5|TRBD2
CASSFLAGETDEQFF
TGTGCCAGCAGCTTCTTGGCGGGAGAAACCGATGAGCAGTTCTTC
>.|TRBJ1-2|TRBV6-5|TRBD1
CASTLRQGADYGYTF
TGTGCCAGCACCCTACGACAGGGGGCGGACTATGGCTACACCTTC
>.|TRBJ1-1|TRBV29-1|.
CSVDPGLNTEAFF
TGCAGCGTTGATCCAGGGTTGAACACTGAAGCTTTCTTT
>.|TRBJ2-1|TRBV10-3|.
CAISERGARSQQFF
TGTGCCATCAGTGAGCGGGGGGCCCGGTCGCAGCAGTTCTTC
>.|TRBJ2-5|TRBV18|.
CASSQSRHPQETQYF
TGTGCCAGCTCACAGTCCAGGCATCCACAAGAGACCCAGTACTTC
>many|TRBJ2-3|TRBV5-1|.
CASSLVIRTSDTQYF
TGCGCCAGCAGCTTGGTCATACGGACTTCCGATACGCAGTATTTT
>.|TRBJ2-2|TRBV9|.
CASSVVPGTNTGELFF
TGTGCCAGCAGCGTAGTTCCAGGAACTAACACCGGGGAGCTGTTTTTT
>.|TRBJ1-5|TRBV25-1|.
CASAGGGRNQPQHF
TGTGCCAGCGCCGGGGGAGGCCGCAATCAGCCCCAGCATTTT
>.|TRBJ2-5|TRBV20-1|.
CSARVGRGWETQYF
TGCAGTGCTAGAGTGGGCAGGGGATGGGAGACCCAGTACTTC
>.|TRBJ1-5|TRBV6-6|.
CAGRPPGNYSNQPQHF
TGTGCCGGGCGTCCCCCGGGGAATTATAGCAATCAGCCCCAGCATTTT
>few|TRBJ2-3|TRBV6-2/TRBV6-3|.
CASSYSLTRGDTQYF
TGTGCCAGCAGTTACTCTCTTACCCGGGGGGATACGCAGTATTTT
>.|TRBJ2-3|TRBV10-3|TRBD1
CAISDLRTGGKDTQYF
TGTGCCATCAGTGACCTTCGGACAGGGGGCAAGGATACGCAGTATTTT
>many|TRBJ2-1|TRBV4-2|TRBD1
CASSQGNRGLQGSEQFF
TGTGCCAGCAGCCAAGGGAACAGGGGGTTACAAGGTAGTGAGCAGTTCTTC
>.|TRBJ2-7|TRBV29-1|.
CSARGGSTYEQYF
TGCAGCGCCAGGGGGGGGTCAACCTACGAGCAGTACTTC
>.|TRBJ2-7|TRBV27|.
CASGLGRGNYEQYF
TGTGCCAGCGGTTTAGGCCGGGGGAACTACGAGCAGTACTTC
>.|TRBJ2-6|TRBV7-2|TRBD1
CASSFFRDRGRSGANALTF
TGTGCCAGCAGCTTTTTCCGGGACAGGGGGCGGTCTGGGGCCAACGCCCTGACTTTC
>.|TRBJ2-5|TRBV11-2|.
CASSSGGAGRQETQYF
TGTGCCAGCAGCTCTGGGGGAGCAGGGCGCCAAGAGACCCAGTACTTC
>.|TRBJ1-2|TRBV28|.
CASSFVAGIPYGYTF
TGTGCCAGCAGTTTCGTTGCGGGGATCCCTTATGGCTACACCTTC
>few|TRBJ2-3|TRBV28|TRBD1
CASTPLPGQPTDTQYF
TGTGCCAGCACCCCGCTCCCGGGACAGCCCACAGATACGCAGTATTTT
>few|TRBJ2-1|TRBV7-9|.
CASSPVGSSCVF
TGTGCCAGCAGCCCAGTCGGATCCTCGTGCGTCTTC
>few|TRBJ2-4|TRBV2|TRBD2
CASRYGLANNLAKNIQYF
TGTGCCAGCAGATATGGACTAGCGAACAACCTAGCCAAAAACATTCAGTACTTC
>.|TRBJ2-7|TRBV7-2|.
CASSLENPRGASYEQYF
TGTGCCAGCAGCTTAGAGAACCCTCGGGGAGCCTCCTACGAGCAGTACTTC
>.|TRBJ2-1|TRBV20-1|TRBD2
CSARKPGLGAYEQFF
TGCAGTGCTAGGAAACCGGGACTAGGGGCTTATGAGCAGTTCTTC
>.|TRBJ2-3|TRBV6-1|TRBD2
CASSEDQAGEPPTDTQYF
TGTGCCAGCAGTGAAGATCAAGCGGGGGAGCCACCCACAGATACGCAGTATTTT
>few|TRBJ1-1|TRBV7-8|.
CASSKEINTEAFF
TGTGCCAGCAGCAAGGAGATTAACACTGAAGCTTTCTTT
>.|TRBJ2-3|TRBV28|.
CASRLATDTQYF
TGTGCCAGCAGACTCGCCACAGATACGCAGTATTTT
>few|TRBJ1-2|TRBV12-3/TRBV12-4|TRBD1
CASRGTGSNYGYTF
TGTGCCAGCAGAGGGACAGGGTCTAACTATGGCTACACCTTC
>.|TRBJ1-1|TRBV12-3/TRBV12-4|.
CASSTLGPGLLNTEAFF
TGTGCCAGCAGCACTCTGGGACCGGGACTTCTGAACACTGAAGCTTTCTTT
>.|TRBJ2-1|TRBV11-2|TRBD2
CASSLGWGGRNEQFF
TGTGCCAGCAGCTTAGGGTGGGGGGGGAGGAATGAGCAGTTCTTC
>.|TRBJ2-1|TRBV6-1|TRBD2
CASWGASGRAMGNEQFF
TGTGCCAGCTGGGGGGCTAGCGGGAGGGCCATGGGCAATGAGCAGTTCTTC
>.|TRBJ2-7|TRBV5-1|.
CASSLSLGQSPYEQYF
TGCGCCAGCAGCTTGTCACTGGGGCAGTCCCCCTACGAGCAGTACTTC
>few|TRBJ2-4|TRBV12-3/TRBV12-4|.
CASSRGTALAKNIQYF
TGTGCCAGCAGCCGCGGGACAGCCTTAGCCAAAAACATTCAGTACTTC
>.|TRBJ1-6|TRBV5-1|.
CASSFQGRSPLHF
TGCGCCAGCAGCTTCCAGGGCAGGTCACCCCTCCACTTT
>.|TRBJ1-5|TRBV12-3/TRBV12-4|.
CATKLGGINQPQHF
TGTGCCACCAAGTTGGGGGGGATCAATCAGCCCCAGCATTTT
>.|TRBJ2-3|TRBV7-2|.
CASSLRVIGGTDTQYF
TGTGCCAGCAGCTTACGGGTCATCGGAGGCACAGATACGCAGTATTTT
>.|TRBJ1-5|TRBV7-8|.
CASSLGGLYSNQPQHF
TGTGCCAGCAGCTTAGGCGGGCTTTATAGCAATCAGCCCCAGCATTTT
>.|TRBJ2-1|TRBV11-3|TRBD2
CASSSRLAGGGGNEQFF
TGTGCCAGCAGCTCCCGACTAGCGGGAGGGGGGGGCAATGAGCAGTTCTTC
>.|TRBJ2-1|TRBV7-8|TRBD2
CASSLGGTSGSYEQFF
TGTGCCAGCAGCCTAGGGGGGACTAGCGGGAGCTATGAGCAGTTCTTC
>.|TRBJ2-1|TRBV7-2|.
CASSSSLQGWDEQFF
TGTGCCAGCAGCTCGAGTCTACAGGGTTGGGATGAGCAGTTCTTC
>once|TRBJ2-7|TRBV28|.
CASSFIGDEQYF
TGTGCCAGCAGTTTCATAGGGGACGAGCAGTACTTC
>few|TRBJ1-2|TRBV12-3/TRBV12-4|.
CASSPGIINYGYTF
TGTGCCAGCAGTCCAGGGATAATTAACTATGGCTACACCTTC
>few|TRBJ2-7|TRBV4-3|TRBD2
CASSQVAGTYEQYF
TGCGCCAGCAGCCAAGTAGCGGGAACCTACGAGCAGTACTTC
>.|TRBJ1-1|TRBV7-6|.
CASSLPGYNTEAFF
TGTGCCAGCAGCTTACCAGGGTACAACACTGAAGCTTTCTTT
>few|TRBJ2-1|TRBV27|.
CASSFWAGENEQFF
TGTGCCAGCAGTTTCTGGGCAGGGGAAAATGAGCAGTTCTTC
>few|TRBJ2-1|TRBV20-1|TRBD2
CSAEGLAVYNEQFF
TGCAGTGCTGAGGGACTAGCGGTCTACAATGAGCAGTTCTTC
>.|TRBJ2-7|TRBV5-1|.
CASSLGLLASLRDEQYF
TGCGCCAGCAGCTTGGGCCTCCTAGCGTCCCTAAGGGACGAGCAGTACTTC
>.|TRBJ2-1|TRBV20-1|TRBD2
CSAGSTSVPGNEQFF
TGCAGTGCGGGATCGACTAGCGTCCCAGGCAATGAGCAGTTCTTC
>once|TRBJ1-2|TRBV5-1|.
CASSVNLQGVYGYTF
TGCGCCAGCAGTGTCAACCTACAGGGTGTCTATGGCTACACCTTC
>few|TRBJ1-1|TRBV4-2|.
CASSLRVEGIGTEAFF
TGTGCCAGCAGCCTGCGGGTGGAGGGAATCGGAACTGAAGCTTTCTTT
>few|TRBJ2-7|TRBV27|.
CASSFAGVPLYEQYF
TGTGCCAGCAGTTTTGCTGGGGTGCCCCTCTACGAGCAGTACTTC
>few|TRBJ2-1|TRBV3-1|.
CASSQDPARVHHNEQFF
TGTGCCAGCAGCCAAGATCCGGCCAGGGTCCACCACAATGAGCAGTTCTTC
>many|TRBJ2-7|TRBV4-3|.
CASSQDWGRGYEQYF
TGCGCCAGCAGCCAAGATTGGGGCCGGGGCTACGAGCAGTACTTC